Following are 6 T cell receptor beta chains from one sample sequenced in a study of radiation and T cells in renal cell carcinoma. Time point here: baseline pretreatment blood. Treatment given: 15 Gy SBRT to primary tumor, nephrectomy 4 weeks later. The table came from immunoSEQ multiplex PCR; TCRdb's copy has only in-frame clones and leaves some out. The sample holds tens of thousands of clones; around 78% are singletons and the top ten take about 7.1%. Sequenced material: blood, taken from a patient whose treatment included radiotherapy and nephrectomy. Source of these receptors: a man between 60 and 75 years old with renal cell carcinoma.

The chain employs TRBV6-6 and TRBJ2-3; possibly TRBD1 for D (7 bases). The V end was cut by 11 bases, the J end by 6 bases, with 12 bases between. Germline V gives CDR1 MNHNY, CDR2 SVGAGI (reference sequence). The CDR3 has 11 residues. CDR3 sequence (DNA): TGTGCCGGGGCAGGGGGGGATACGCAGTATTTT. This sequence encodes CAGAGGDTQYF.

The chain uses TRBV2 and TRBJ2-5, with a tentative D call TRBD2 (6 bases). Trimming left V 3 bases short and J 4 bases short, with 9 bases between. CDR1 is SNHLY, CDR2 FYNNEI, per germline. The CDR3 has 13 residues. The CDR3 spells CASSEGGLETQYF. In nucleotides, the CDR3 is TGTGCCAGCAGTGAGGGGGGTTTAGAGACCCAGTACTTC. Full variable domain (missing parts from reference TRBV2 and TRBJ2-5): EPEVTQTPSHQVTQMGQEVILRCVPISNHLYFYWYRQILGQKVEFLVSFYNNEISEKSEIFDDQFSVERPDGSNFTLKIRSTKLEDSAMYFCASSEGGLETQYFGPGTRLLVL.

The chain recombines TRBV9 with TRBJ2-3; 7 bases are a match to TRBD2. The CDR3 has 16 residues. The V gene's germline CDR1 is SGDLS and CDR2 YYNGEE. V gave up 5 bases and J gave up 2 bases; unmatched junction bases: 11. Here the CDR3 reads CASSPLFSGSTDTQYF. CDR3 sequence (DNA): TGTGCCAGCAGTCCACTATTTAGCGGGTCCACAGATACGCAGTATTTT.

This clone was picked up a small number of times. CDR3 sequence reads: CASSLDWRPEGNQPQHF. For the CDR3, the DNA is TGCGCCAGCAGCTTGGATTGGAGGCCCGAAGGCAATCAGCCCCAGCATTTT. The chain joins TRBV5-1 to TRBJ1-5, with D unclear. Per the germline V gene, CDR1 is SGHRS and CDR2 is YFSETQ. The CDR3 loop spans 17 amino acids. V gave up 0 bases and J gave up 2 bases, with 15 bases separating them. The full variable domain, with the rest looked up from reference TRBV5-1 and TRBJ1-5, is KAGVTQTPRYLIKTRGQQVTLSCSPISGHRSVSWYQQTPGQGLQFLFEYFSETQRNKGNFPGRFSGRQFSNSRSEMNVSTLELGDSALYLCASSLDWRPEGNQPQHFGDGTRLSIL.

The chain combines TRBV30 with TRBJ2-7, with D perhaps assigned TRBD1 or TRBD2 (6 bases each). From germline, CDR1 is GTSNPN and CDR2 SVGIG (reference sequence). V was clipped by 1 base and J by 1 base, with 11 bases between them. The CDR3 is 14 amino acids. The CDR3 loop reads CAWSGVGGSYEQYF. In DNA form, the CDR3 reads TGTGCCTGGAGTGGGGTAGGGGGGTCCTACGAGCAGTACTTC.

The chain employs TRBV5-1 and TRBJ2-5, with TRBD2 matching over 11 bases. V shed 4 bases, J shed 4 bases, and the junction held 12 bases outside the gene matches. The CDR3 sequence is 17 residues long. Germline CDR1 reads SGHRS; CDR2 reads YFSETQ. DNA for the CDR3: TGCGCCAGCAGCCCAAGATTAGCGGGAGGGCCCTCAGAGACCCAGTACTTC. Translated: CASSPRLAGGPSETQYF.